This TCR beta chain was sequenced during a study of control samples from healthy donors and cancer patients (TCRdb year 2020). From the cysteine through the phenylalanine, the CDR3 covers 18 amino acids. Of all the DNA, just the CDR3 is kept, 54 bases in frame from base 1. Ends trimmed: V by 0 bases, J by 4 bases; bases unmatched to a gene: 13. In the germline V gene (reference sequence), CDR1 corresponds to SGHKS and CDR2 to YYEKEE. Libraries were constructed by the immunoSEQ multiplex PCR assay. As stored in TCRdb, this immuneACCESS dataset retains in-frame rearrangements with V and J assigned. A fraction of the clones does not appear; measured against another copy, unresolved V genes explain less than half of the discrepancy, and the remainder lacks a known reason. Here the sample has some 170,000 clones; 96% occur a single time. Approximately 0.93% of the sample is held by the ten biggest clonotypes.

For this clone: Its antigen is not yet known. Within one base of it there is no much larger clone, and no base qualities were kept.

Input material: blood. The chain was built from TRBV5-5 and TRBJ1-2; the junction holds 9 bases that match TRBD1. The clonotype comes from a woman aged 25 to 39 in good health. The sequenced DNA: TGTGCCAGCAGCTTGGGGGACAGGGTGGGGAACCTAGGCTATGGCTACACCTTC. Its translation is CASSLGDRVGNLGYGYTF.